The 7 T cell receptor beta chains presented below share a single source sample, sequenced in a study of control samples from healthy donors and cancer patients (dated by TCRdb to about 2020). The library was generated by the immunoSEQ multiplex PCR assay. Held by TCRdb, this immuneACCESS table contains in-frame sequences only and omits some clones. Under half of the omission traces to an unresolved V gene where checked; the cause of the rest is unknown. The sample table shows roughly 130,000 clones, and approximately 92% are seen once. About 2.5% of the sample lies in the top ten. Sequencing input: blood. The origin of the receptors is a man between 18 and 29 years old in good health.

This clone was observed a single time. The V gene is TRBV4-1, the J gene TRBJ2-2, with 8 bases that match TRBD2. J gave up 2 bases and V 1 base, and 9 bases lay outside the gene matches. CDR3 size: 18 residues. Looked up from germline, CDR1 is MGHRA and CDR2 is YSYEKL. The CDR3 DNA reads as TGCGCCAGCAGCCAAGTAACGGAGCGGGGGCAAAACACCGGGGAGCTGTTTTTT. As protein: CASSQVTERGQNTGELFF.

The CDR3 loop is CASSYSVNYGYTF. The CDR3, as DNA: TGTGCCAGCAGTTACTCCGTTAACTATGGCTACACCTTC. V and J are TRBV6-6 and TRBJ1-2; D not resolved. This CDR3 comprises 13 residues. From germline, CDR1 is MNHNY and CDR2 SVGAGI (reference sequence). V lost 0 bases and J lost 1, with 3 bases in between.

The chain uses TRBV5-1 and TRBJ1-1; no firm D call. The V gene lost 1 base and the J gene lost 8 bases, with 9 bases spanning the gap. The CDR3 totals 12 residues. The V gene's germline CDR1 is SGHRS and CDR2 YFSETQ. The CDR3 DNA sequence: TGCGCCAGCAGCTTGAACGGCGAAGAAGCTTTCTTT. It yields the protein CASSLNGEEAFF.

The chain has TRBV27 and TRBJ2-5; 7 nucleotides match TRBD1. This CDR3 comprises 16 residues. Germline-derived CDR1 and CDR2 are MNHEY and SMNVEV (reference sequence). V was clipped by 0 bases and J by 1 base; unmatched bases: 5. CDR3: CASSLSGTAFQETQYF. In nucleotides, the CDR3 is TGTGCCAGCAGTTTATCCGGGACAGCCTTCCAAGAGACCCAGTACTTC.

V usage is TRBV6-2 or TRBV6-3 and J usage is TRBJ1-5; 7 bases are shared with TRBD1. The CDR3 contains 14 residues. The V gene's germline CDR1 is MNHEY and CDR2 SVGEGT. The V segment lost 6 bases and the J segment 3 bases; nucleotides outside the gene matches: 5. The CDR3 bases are TGTGCCAGCAGCAGGGGGGACAACAATCAGCCCCAGCATTTT. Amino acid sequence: CASSRGDNNQPQHF.

In DNA, the CDR3 is TGTGCCAGCAGCCAAGCCGGACGTAACTTACTTCAAGAGACCCAGTACTTC. It yields the protein CASSQAGRNLLQETQYF. This chain links TRBV3-1 (or the pseudogene TRBV3-2) with TRBJ2-5; D is unclear. In germline, CDR1 is LGHDT, CDR2 YNNKEL (reference sequence). V shed 1 base and J shed 2 bases, with 17 bases lying between them. This CDR3 comprises 17 residues.

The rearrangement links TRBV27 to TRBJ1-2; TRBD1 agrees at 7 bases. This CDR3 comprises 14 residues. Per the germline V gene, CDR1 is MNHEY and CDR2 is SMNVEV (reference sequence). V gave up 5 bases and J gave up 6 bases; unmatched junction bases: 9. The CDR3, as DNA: TGTGCCAGCAGTAACCCCGGGACAGTGGATGGCTACACCTTC. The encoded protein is CASSNPGTVDGYTF.